Shown below are 21 T cell receptor beta chains from a single sample sequenced in a study of regulatory T cells in long-lasting Graves disease. To make TCR beta libraries, researchers used iRepertoire HTBI primers and Arm-PCR of CDR3 regions. MiXCR, applied by TCRdb to the multiplex PCR reads, yields one record per CDR3 protein. In the table there are 400,000 to 500,000 distinct CDR3 sequences, approximately 22% of which are singletons. As to time point: persistent/refractory GD, antithyroid drugs over 5 years with positive TRAb. Extracted RNA from PBMCs served as the source of the TCR library. Here the sequenced sample was peripheral blood mononuclear cells (PBMCs), taken when the disease was refractory, from a patient treated with antithyroid drugs. Receptors were obtained from a female donor with Graves disease.

This clonotype was observed a few times. This chain connects TRBV28 to TRBJ2-3, with D uncertain. Germline lookup yields CDR1 MDHEN and CDR2 SYDVKM. The V end was cut by 3 bases, the J end by 3 bases, with 7 bases between. CDR3 length: 13 residues. The CDR3 spells CASSLGSTDTQYF. The CDR3 DNA sequence: TGTGCCAGCAGTTTGGGGTCTACAGATACGCAGTATTTT.

The rearrangement uses TRBV20-1 and TRBJ2-7, with 8 nucleotides matching TRBD2. V lost 3 bases and J lost 3; bases outside the gene matches: 7. The CDR3 has 14 residues. Germline CDR1 and CDR2: DFQATT and SNEGSKA (reference sequence). CDR3 protein: CSASPTSEGYEQYF. The CDR3 coding sequence is TGCAGTGCTAGTCCGACTAGCGAGGGCTACGAGCAGTACTTC.

The sample holds one count of this clonotype. V is TRBV4-1 and J is TRBJ2-3; 8 bases align to TRBD2. The CDR3 is 16 residues long. V lost 6 bases, J lost 4 bases, and 12 bases stayed unmatched. Germline CDR1 is MGHRA and CDR2 is YSYEKL. Written as DNA, the CDR3 is TGCGCCAGCAGTCCCGGGGGGGCCTTTCGCCCAGATACGCAGTATTTT. Amino acids: CASSPGGAFRPDTQYF.

This clonotype occurred many times. The chain joins TRBV27 to TRBJ2-7, with a tentative D call TRBD1 (5 bases). This CDR3 spans 14 amino acids. The germline CDR1 and CDR2 sequences are MNHEY and SMNVEV (reference sequence). The germline V and J ends were trimmed by 2 bases and 0 bases, with 8 bases remaining between them. The CDR3 DNA follows: TGTGCCAGCAGTTTACTAGGGGTCTCCTACGAGCAGTACTTC. This encodes CASSLLGVSYEQYF.

Comments on this clonotype: This may be a read error, as it is one base from a much larger clone. The V and J genes are TRBV29-1 and TRBJ1-1; D not certain. The CDR3 is 12 amino acids. The germline V gene encodes CDR1 SQVTM and CDR2 ANQGSEA. CDR3 nucleotides: TGCAGCGTTGTCTGGGCCGCCACTGAAGCTTCCTTT. It yields the protein CSVVWAATEASF.

The rearrangement joins TRBV7-2 to TRBJ2-7; D perhaps matches TRBD2 (6 bases). The V and J ends lost 3 bases and 7 bases respectively, with 13 bases between them. The CDR3 runs to 13 residues. The V gene's germline CDR1 is SGHTA and CDR2 FQGNSA. The CDR3 here is CASSFDYSGEQYF. Here the CDR3 DNA reads TGTGCCAGCAGCTTTGACTACAGCGGGGAGCAGTACTTC.

This clonotype has ten or more counts. The rearrangement joins TRBV20-1 to TRBJ2-5; TRBD2 matches 12 bases. The germline gives CDR1 DFQATT, CDR2 SNEGSKA (reference sequence). This CDR3 spans 13 amino acids. Losses at the gene ends were 6 bases for V and 9 bases for J; bases not matched to a gene: 8. The DNA for the CDR3 is TGCAGTGCCCCGACTAGCGGGAGAGCGGCCCAGTACTTC. The encoded protein is CSAPTSGRAAQYF.

The table lists this clonotype with a few counts. This chain uses TRBV11-2 with TRBJ1-1; TRBD1 might be the D (5 bases). CDR1 and CDR2 from the germline V gene are SGHAT and FQNNGV. The CDR3 has 15 residues. Trimming left V 0 bases short and J 2 bases short, with 10 bases between. CDR3 loop: CASSLDPGVNTEAFF. Here the CDR3 DNA reads TGTGCCAGCAGCTTAGATCCGGGGGTAAACACTGAAGCTTTCTTT.

Many counts were recorded for this clonotype. The V gene is TRBV5-1, the J gene TRBJ1-2; TRBD1 matches 9 bases. CDR3 size: 16 residues. Germline CDR1 and CDR2: SGHRS and YFSETQ. V dropped 4 bases and J dropped 7; count of bases not matched to a gene: 14. The CDR3 DNA reads TGCGCCAGCAGCCCAGATCTGAGGACAGGGGAGGGTGGCTACACCTTC. Translated: CASSPDLRTGEGGYTF.

This clonotype was detected only a few times. The chain links TRBV20-1 to TRBJ2-7; D is uncertain. Germline-derived CDR1 and CDR2 are DFQATT and SNEGSKA (reference sequence). This CDR3 has 12 amino acids. V shed 3 bases and J shed 2 bases, with 8 bases lying between them. CDR3 sequence: CSARVQTYEQYF. Written as DNA, the CDR3 is TGCAGTGCTAGGGTACAGACCTACGAGCAGTACTTC.

This clonotype was detected only a few times. J is TRBJ1-1 and V is TRBV6-5; D call uncertain. The CDR3 consists of 16 residues. The germline V gene encodes CDR1 MNHEY and CDR2 SVGAGI. V lost 4 bases and J lost 0, with 15 bases in between. The CDR3 loop reads CASSSAPGLMNTEAFF. The DNA of the CDR3 is TGTGCCAGCAGTTCCGCACCCGGATTGATGAACACTGAAGCTTTCTTT.

This clonotype was counted only a few times. The rearrangement links TRBV11-1 to TRBJ2-5, with no clear D. V lost 5 bases to trimming and J lost 2 bases, with 21 bases between them. Per the germline V gene, CDR1 is SGHAT and CDR2 is FQDESV (reference sequence). The CDR3 is 17 residues long. As DNA, the CDR3 is TGTGCCAGCAGCACCCGTCCTGCCCTCGGGCCTCAAGAGACCCAGTACTTC. Amino acid sequence: CASSTRPALGPQETQYF. Using reference TRBV11-1 and TRBJ2-5 for the parts outside the CDR3, the full variable domain is EAEVAQSPRYKITEKSQAVAFWCDPISGHATLYWYRQILGQGPELLVQFQDESVVDDSQLPKDRFSAERLKGVDSTLKIQPAELGDSAMYLCASSTRPALGPQETQYFGPGTRLLVL.

This clonotype has a handful of counts. The V call is TRBV27, the J call TRBJ1-5, with 7 bases fitting TRBD1. The CDR3 is 14 residues long. V dropped 2 bases and J dropped 4; count of bases not matched to a gene: 2. Germline CDR1 reads MNHEY; CDR2 reads SMNVEV (reference sequence). The CDR3 loop reads CASSLRDSNQPQHF. The CDR3, as DNA: TGTGCCAGCAGTTTACGGGACAGTAATCAGCCCCAGCATTTT.

The sample holds many counts of this clonotype. The V and J genes are TRBV27 and TRBJ1-2; 7 bases agree with TRBD1. CDR1 and CDR2 from the germline V gene are MNHEY and SMNVEV (reference sequence). Trimming at V came to 4 bases and at J to 3 bases, leaving 5 bases not matched to a gene. CDR3 length: 14 amino acids. CDR3 nucleotides: TGTGCCAGCAGTTCCACAGGGGCCGACTATGGCTACACCTTC. It encodes CASSSTGADYGYTF.

This clonotype occurred many times. CDR3 loop: CASTKLRDIRDSPLHF. CDR3 bases: TGTGCCAGCACTAAACTCCGGGACATAAGGGATTCACCCCTCCACTTT. V usage is TRBV27 and J usage is TRBJ1-6; weak D call: TRBD1 (6 bases). Trimming took off 7 bases at V and 8 bases at J, with 21 bases between the two ends. Germline loops: CDR1 MNHEY, CDR2 SMNVEV (reference sequence). The CDR3 has 16 amino acids.

This clonotype was picked up many times. This chain uses TRBV28 with TRBJ1-1; no firm D call. Germline loops: CDR1 MDHEN, CDR2 SYDVKM. V dropped 2 bases and J dropped 8 bases, with 3 bases sitting between them. The length of the CDR3 is 10 residues. CDR3: CASSLDEAFF. The CDR3 region has the DNA TGTGCCAGCAGTTTAGACGAAGCTTTCTTT.

This clonotype came up many times. This chain joins TRBV12-3 or TRBV12-4 and TRBJ2-5; no clear D gene. The CDR3 is 15 amino acids. The V and J ends lost 4 bases and 0 bases respectively, with 12 bases between them. In DNA, the CDR3 is TGTGCCAGCAGTTCCGGCCAGGCTTACCAAGAGACCCAGTACTTC. Translating gives CASSSGQAYQETQYF.

The chain couples TRBV6-1 to TRBJ1-6, with 10 nucleotides matching TRBD1. V lost 4 bases and J lost 4; bases outside the gene matches: 4. Germline V gene sequence: CDR1 MNHNS, CDR2 SASEGT. This CDR3 spans 16 amino acids. This CDR3 is CASSVGQGHYNSPLHF. The CDR3 region has the DNA TGTGCCAGCAGTGTGGGACAGGGGCATTATAATTCACCCCTCCACTTT.

With respect to this clonotype: One base away lies a much larger clone, so this may be a sequencing read error. The chain is built from TRBV12-3 or TRBV12-4 and TRBJ1-2; 12 bases are shared with TRBD1. The CDR3 sequence is 15 residues long. The V segment lost 6 bases and the J segment 1 base; nucleotides outside the gene matches: 3. CDR3 bases: TGTGCCAGCAGGGGACAGGGGGCCCTTAACTATGGCTACACCTTC. Amino acids: CASRGQGALNYGYTF.

The V and J genes are TRBV6-1 and TRBJ2-7, with D unresolved. The CDR3 is 11 residues long. V lost 6 bases, J lost 2 bases, and 5 bases lay in between. CDR1 is MNHNS and CDR2 is SASEGT in the germline V gene. The CDR3 region is CASRNTYEQYF. DNA of the CDR3: TGTGCCAGCAGGAATACCTACGAGCAGTACTTC.

The chain combines TRBV29-1 with TRBJ2-5; D is unresolved. Looked up from germline, CDR1 is SQVTM and CDR2 is ANQGSEA. V was pared by 4 bases and J by 0 bases, with 12 bases between. The CDR3 spans 14 residues. The CDR3 region is CSVAGPTDQETQYF. CDR3 DNA sequence: TGCAGCGTTGCAGGCCCCACGGACCAAGAGACCCAGTACTTC.